The present T cell receptor beta chain was sequenced within a study of cytomegalovirus exposure and HLA in healthy donors. The CDR3 is 16 amino acids. Deletions cut 0 bases from V and 4 bases from J, with 12 bases between. The germline V gene encodes CDR1 SGHVS and CDR2 FNYEAQ. The PCR used 60 Vbeta and 13 Jbeta primers. Libraries were prepared by immunoSEQ multiplex PCR; TCRdb keeps only in-frame clonotypes and omits some of them. The sample lists some 150,000 clones, almost 80% occurring once. Sequencing used PBMCs. This TCR was sampled from a male donor in good health and CMV-seronegative. The chain combines TRBV7-6 with TRBJ2-2; TRBD2 might be the D (6 bases). CDR3 in amino acids: CASSLAIAEGTGELFF. In nucleotides, the CDR3 is TGTGCCAGCAGCTTAGCAATAGCGGAAGGCACCGGGGAGCTGTTTTTT.